This TCR beta chain was found in a study of graft-versus-host responses after intestinal transplantation. On this clone itself: Antigen: not known.

Broader study findings: HvG clone declines early post-transplant were associated with peak circulating GvH levels. GvH clones surfaced in recipient marrow, some emerging earlier in ileum or blood.

Only in-frame clones appear in the TCRdb table, and some are missing; sequencing was by immunoSEQ multiplex PCR. This table has tens of thousands of clones, 85% to 95% appearing once. The TCR originated in a human donor who was the organ donor for an intestinal transplant. Source: unstimulated CD8+ T cells sorted from spleen or lymph node cells, taken before transplant.

CDR3 residues: CASSNLNDIPPYGYTF. The CDR3 coding sequence is TGTGCCAGTAGTAATCTTAACGACATTCCCCCTTATGGCTACACCTTC. V and J are TRBV19 and TRBJ1-2, with no clear D. The V end was cut by 4 bases, the J end by 5 bases, with 20 bases between. The CDR3 is made up of 16 amino acids. CDR1 and CDR2 (germline): LNHDA, SQIVND (reference sequence).